This entry concerns a single T cell receptor (beta chain). The source of the sample is a study of blood T cell repertoires in COVID-19. About the research overall: Samples of COVID-19 (acute and convalescent) were obtained from the United States, Italy and Spain.

The ends lost 5 bases at V and 5 bases at J; junction bases unmatched: 7. Per germline, CDR1 SGHRS and CDR2 YFSETQ. This CDR3 has 14 residues. In the authors' methods: Nucleated cell counts were estimated from reference gene primer amplification. TCRdb's table, derived via immunoSEQ multiplex PCR, lists solely in-frame clones and lacks some. The DNA gave D and trimming, while V, J and clone size come from that table. The sample yields 150,000 to 200,000 clones, about 88% seen once. The sequenced sample consisted of peripheral blood. The chain is built from TRBV5-1 and TRBJ2-1, with 7 bases that match TRBD2. The clonotype was recovered from a man aged 55 to 69 with active or convalescent COVID-19. DNA for the CDR3: TGCGCCAGCAGTTGGGTAGCGGGTAACAATGAGCAGTTCTTC. As protein: CASSWVAGNNEQFF.